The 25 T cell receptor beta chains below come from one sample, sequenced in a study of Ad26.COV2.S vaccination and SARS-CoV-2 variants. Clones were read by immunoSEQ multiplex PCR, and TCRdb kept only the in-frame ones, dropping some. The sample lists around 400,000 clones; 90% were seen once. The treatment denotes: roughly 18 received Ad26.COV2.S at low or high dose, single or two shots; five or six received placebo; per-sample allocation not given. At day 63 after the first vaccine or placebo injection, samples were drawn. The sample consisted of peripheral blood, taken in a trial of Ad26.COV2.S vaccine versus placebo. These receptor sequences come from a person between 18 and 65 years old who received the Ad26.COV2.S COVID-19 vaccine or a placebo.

The DNA of the CDR3 is TGTGCCAGCAGCTCCTTCCTAGCGGGAGGAGATACGCAGTATTTT. Translated, it gives CASSSFLAGGDTQYF. V usage is TRBV9 and J usage is TRBJ2-3; 11 nucleotides match TRBD2. The V and J ends lost 4 bases and 5 bases, in that order; junction bases with no gene match: 6. The CDR3 covers 15 residues. Germline CDR1 SGDLS, CDR2 YYNGEE.

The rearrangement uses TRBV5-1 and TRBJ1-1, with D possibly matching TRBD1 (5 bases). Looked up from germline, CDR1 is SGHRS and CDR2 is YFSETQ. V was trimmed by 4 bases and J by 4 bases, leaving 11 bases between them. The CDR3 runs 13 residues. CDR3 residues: CASSPAGGTEAFF. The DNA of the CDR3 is TGCGCCAGCAGCCCGGCGGGGGGCACTGAAGCTTTCTTT.

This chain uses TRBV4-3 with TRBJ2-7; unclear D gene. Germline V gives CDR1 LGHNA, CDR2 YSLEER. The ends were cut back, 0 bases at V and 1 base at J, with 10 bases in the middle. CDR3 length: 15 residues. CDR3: CASSQDGARSYEQYF. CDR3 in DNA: TGCGCCAGCAGCCAAGATGGTGCCCGATCCTACGAGCAGTACTTC.

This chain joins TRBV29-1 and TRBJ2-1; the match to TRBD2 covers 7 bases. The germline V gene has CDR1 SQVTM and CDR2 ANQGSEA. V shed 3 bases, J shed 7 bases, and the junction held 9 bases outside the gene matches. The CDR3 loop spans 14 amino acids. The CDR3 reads CSVEAGEGRNEQFF. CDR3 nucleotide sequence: TGCAGCGTTGAGGCGGGAGAGGGTCGTAATGAGCAGTTCTTC.

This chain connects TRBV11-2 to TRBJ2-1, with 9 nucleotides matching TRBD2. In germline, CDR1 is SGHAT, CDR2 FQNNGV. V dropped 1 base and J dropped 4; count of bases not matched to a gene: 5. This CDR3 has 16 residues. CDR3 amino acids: CASSLALAGLYNEQFF. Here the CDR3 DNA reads TGTGCCAGCAGCTTAGCGCTAGCGGGACTATACAATGAGCAGTTCTTC. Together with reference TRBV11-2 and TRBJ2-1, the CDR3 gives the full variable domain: EAGVAQSPRYKIIEKRQSVAFWCNPISGHATLYWYQQILGQGPKLLIQFQNNGVVDDSQLPKDRFSAERLKGVDSTLKIQPAKLEDSAVYLCASSLALAGLYNEQFFGPGTRLTVL.

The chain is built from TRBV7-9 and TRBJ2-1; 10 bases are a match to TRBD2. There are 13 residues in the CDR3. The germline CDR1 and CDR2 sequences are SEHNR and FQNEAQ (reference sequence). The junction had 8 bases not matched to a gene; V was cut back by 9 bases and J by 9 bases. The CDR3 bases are TGTGCCAGAAGACCGCTAGCGGGAGTTGAGCAGTTCTTC. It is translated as CARRPLAGVEQFF.

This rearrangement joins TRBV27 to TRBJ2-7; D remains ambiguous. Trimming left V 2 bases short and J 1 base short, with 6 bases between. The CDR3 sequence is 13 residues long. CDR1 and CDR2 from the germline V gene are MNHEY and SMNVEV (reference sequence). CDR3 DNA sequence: TGTGCCAGCAGTTTAACTATTTCCTACGAGCAGTACTTC. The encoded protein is CASSLTISYEQYF.

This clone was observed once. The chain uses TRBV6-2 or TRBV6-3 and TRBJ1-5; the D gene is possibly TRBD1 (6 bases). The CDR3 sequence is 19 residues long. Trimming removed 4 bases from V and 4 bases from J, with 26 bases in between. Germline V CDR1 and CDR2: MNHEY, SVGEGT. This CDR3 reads CASSSNNRVGIGVNQPQHF. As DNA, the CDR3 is TGTGCCAGCAGTTCTAATAACAGGGTTGGAATAGGTGTGAATCAGCCCCAGCATTTT.

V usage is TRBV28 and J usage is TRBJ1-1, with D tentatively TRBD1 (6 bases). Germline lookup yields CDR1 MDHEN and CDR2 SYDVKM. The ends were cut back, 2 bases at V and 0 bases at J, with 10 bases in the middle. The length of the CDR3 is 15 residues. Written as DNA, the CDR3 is TGTGCCAGCAGTTTACTCGGACAGATGAACACTGAAGCTTTCTTT. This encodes CASSLLGQMNTEAFF. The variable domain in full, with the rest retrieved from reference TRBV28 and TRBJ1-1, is DVKVTQSSRYLVKRTGEKVFLECVQDMDHENMFWYRQDPGLGLRLIYFSYDVKMKEKGDIPEGYSVSREKKERFSLILESASTNQTSMYLCASSLLGQMNTEAFFGQGTRLTVV.

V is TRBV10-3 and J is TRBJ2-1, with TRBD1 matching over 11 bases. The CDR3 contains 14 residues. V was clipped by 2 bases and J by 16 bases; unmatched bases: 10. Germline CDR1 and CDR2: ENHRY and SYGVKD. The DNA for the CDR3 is TGTGCCATCAGTGAGCCCGGGACAGGGGGAGGAGGTTTCTTC. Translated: CAISEPGTGGGGFF.

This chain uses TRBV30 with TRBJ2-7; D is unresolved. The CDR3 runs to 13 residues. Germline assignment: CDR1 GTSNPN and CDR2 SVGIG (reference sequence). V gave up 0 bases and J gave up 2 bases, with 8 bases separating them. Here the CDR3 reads CAWSVNAAYEQYF. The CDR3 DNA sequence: TGTGCCTGGAGTGTTAACGCCGCCTACGAGCAGTACTTC.

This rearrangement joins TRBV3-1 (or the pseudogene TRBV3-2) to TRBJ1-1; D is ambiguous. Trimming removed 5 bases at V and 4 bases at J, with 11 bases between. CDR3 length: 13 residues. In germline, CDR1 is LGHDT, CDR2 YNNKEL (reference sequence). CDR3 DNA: TGTGCCAGCAGCTACGACTGGGGCACTGAAGCTTTCTTT. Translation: CASSYDWGTEAFF.

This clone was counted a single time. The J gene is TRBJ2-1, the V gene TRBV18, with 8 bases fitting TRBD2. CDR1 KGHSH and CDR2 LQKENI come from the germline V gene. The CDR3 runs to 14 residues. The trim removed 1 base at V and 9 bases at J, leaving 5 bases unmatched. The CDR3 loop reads CASSPRREEIEQFF. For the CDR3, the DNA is TGTGCCAGCTCACCACGGCGGGAGGAAATTGAGCAGTTCTTC.

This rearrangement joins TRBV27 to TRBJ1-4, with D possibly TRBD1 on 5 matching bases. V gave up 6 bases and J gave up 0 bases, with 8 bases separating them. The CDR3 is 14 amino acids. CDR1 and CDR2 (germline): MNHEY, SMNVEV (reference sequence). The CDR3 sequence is CASSQGATNEKLFF. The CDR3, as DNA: TGTGCCAGCAGCCAGGGTGCAACTAATGAAAAACTGTTTTTT.

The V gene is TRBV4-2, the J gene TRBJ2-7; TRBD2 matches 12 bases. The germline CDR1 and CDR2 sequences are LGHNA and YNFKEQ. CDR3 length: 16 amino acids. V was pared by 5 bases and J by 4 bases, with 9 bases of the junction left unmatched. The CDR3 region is CASSYGLAGFSYEQYF. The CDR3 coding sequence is TGTGCCAGCAGCTACGGACTAGCGGGATTTTCGTACGAGCAGTACTTC.

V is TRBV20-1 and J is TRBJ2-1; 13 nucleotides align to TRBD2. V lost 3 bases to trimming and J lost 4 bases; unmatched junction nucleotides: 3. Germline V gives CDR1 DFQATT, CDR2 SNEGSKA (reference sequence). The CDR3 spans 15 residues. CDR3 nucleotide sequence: TGCAGTGCTAGTGGGACTAGCGGGGATTACAATGAGCAGTTCTTC. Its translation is CSASGTSGDYNEQFF.

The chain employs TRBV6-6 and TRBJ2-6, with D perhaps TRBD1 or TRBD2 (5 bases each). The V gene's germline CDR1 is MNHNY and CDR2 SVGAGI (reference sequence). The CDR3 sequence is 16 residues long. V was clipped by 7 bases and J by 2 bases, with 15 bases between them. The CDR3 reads CASNMGRNAGANVLTF. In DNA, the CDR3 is TGTGCCAGCAACATGGGACGGAATGCTGGGGCCAACGTCCTGACTTTC.

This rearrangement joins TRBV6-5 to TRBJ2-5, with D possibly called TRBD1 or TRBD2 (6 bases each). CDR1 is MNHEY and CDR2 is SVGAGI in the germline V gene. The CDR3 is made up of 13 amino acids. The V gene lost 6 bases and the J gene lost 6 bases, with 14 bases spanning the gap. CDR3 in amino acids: CASRGGREKTQYF. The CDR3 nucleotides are TGTGCCAGCAGGGGGGGCAGGGAGAAGACCCAGTACTTC.

DNA of the CDR3: TGTGCAAGTCGCTCTTTTTATCCCGGAGGGCAAGAGACCCAGTACTTC. Its translation: CASRSFYPGGQETQYF. The J gene is TRBJ2-5, the V gene TRBV12-2; the listed D gene, TRBD2, was not tested against the DNA. TRBV12-2 is classified as a pseudogene. The CDR3 is 16 amino acids.

In nucleotides, the CDR3 is TGTGCCAGCGAGGACATCCTGGAAACCAACACAGATACGCAGTATTTT. Amino acid sequence: CASEDILETNTDTQYF. This chain connects TRBV2 to TRBJ2-3; TRBD1 might be the D (5 bases). This CDR3 has 16 residues. The germline CDR1 and CDR2 sequences are SNHLY and FYNNEI. V lost 8 bases to trimming and J lost 2 bases, with 20 bases between them.

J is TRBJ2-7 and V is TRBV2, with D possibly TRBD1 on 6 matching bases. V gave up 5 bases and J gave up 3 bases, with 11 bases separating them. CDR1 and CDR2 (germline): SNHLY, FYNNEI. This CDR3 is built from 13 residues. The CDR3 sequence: CASSRQASYEQYF. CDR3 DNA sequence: TGTGCCAGCAGTCGACAGGCCAGCTACGAGCAGTACTTC.

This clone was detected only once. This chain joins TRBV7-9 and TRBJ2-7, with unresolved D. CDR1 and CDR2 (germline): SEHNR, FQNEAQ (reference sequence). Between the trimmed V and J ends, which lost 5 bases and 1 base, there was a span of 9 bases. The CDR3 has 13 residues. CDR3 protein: CASSPPISYEQYF. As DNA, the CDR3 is TGTGCCAGCAGCCCCCCGATATCCTACGAGCAGTACTTC.

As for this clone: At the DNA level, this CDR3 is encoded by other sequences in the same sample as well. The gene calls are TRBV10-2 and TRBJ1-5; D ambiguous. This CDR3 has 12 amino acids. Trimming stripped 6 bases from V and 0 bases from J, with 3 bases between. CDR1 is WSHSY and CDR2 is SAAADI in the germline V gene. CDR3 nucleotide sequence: TGCGCCAGCAGCAATAGCAATCAGCCCCAGCATTTT. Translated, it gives CASSNSNQPQHF.

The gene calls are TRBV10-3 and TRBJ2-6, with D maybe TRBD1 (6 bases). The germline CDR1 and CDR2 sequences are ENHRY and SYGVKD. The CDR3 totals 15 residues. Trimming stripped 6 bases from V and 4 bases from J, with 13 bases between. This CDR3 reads CAISQDRSGANVLTF. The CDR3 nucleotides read TGTGCCATCAGCCAAGACAGGTCCGGGGCCAACGTCCTGACTTTC.

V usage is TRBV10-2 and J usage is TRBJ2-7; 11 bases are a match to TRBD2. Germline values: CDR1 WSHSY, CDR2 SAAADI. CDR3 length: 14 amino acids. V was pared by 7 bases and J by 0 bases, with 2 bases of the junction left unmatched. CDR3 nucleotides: TGCGCCAGCATGGGACTAGCGGTCTCCTACGAGCAGTACTTC. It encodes CASMGLAVSYEQYF.